The next 18 T cell receptor beta chains were all read from a single sample in a study of T cell responses to AZD1222 COVID-19 vaccine. TCRdb keeps only in-frame clones here, not all; method: immunoSEQ multiplex PCR. Seen here are some 89,000 clones, more than 70% observed once, and the top ten hold over 2%. Source: peripheral blood, taken on day 0 of AZD1222 vaccination. The receptors here all came from an adult in good health.

The chain employs TRBV7-6 and TRBJ2-2, with 13 bases lining up with TRBD2. Per germline, CDR1 SGHVS and CDR2 FNYEAQ. This CDR3 comprises 15 residues. The trim removed 6 bases at V and 5 bases at J, leaving 3 bases unmatched. As DNA, the CDR3 is TGTGCCAGCAGAGGACTAGCGGGAGAGACCGGGGAGCTGTTTTTT. Protein sequence: CASRGLAGETGELFF.

In this sample, this clone turned up a few times. The chain uses TRBV7-2 and TRBJ1-3; 7 nucleotides agree with TRBD1. Germline assignment: CDR1 SGHTA and CDR2 FQGNSA. Trimming removed 4 bases from V and 1 base from J; junction bases left unmatched: 4. The length of the CDR3 is 15 residues. CDR3 in DNA: TGTGCCAGCAGCTCAAACAGGGGATCTGGAAACACCATATATTTT. Protein: CASSSNRGSGNTIYF.

The chain carries TRBV5-6 and TRBJ2-7; tentatively, D is TRBD2 (6 bases). Germline loops: CDR1 SGHDT, CDR2 YYEEEE. With 2 bases removed from V and 3 bases from J, the gap between germline ends came to 15 bases. There are 15 residues in the CDR3. Here the CDR3 DNA reads TGTGCCAGCAGCTTCCCCGGGACTCCCAGCTACGAGCAGTACTTC. Encoded protein: CASSFPGTPSYEQYF.

The rearrangement joins TRBV5-1 to TRBJ2-1; a weak D match, TRBD1 (6 bases). The CDR3 loop spans 16 amino acids. V lost 0 bases and J lost 5, with 15 bases in between. CDR1 is SGHRS, CDR2 YFSETQ, per germline. CDR3 loop: CASSLGGSGANNEQFF. CDR3 DNA sequence: TGCGCCAGCAGCTTGGGCGGGTCAGGGGCCAACAATGAGCAGTTCTTC. Drawing the rest from reference TRBV5-1 and TRBJ2-1, the complete variable domain is KAGVTQTPRYLIKTRGQQVTLSCSPISGHRSVSWYQQTPGQGLQFLFEYFSETQRNKGNFPGRFSGRQFSNSRSEMNVSTLELGDSALYLCASSLGGSGANNEQFFGPGTRLTVL.

V gene TRBV19 combines with J gene TRBJ1-2, with no clear D. CDR3 length: 12 amino acids. CDR1 LNHDA and CDR2 SQIVND come from the germline V gene (reference sequence). V dropped 3 bases and J dropped 5 bases, with 7 bases sitting between them. The CDR3 nucleotides are TGTGCCAGTAGTATGACGTTTTATGGCTACACCTTC. Residues: CASSMTFYGYTF. The full variable domain, completed using reference TRBV19 and TRBJ1-2, is DGGITQSPKYLFRKEGQNVTLSCEQNLNHDAMYWYRQDPGQGLRLIYYSQIVNDFQKGDIAEGYSVSREKKESFPLTVTSAQKNPTAFYLCASSMTFYGYTFGSGTRLTVV.

The gene calls are TRBV6-8 and TRBJ1-2; the match to TRBD1 covers 7 bases. Germline V CDR1 and CDR2: MNHGY, SAAAGT. The CDR3 totals 14 residues. The V gene end was trimmed by 6 bases and the J gene end by 6 bases; junction bases not matched to a gene: 10. The CDR3 bases are TGTGCCAGCAGAACCCGACAGGGAGAGGATGGCTACACCTTC. This translates into CASRTRQGEDGYTF.

The V gene is TRBV19, the J gene TRBJ2-3; TRBD1 matches 8 bases. This CDR3 is built from 15 residues. Germline CDR1 and CDR2: LNHDA and SQIVND (reference sequence). Trimming took 6 bases from V and 3 from J; bases not matched to a gene: 8. In nucleotides, the CDR3 is TGTGCCAGTAGAAACAGGGGGTTAAGGACAGATACGCAGTATTTT. This codes for CASRNRGLRTDTQYF. Drawing the rest from reference TRBV19 and TRBJ2-3, the complete variable domain is DGGITQSPKYLFRKEGQNVTLSCEQNLNHDAMYWYRQDPGQGLRLIYYSQIVNDFQKGDIAEGYSVSREKKESFPLTVTSAQKNPTAFYLCASRNRGLRTDTQYFGPGTRLTVL.

In DNA, the CDR3 is TGTGCCAGCAGCTTAAGGCAGGGTCGGGATTCACCCCTCCACTTT. Amino acids: CASSLRQGRDSPLHF. This chain links TRBV13 with TRBJ1-6; possible D gene TRBD1, 5 bases. Between the trimmed V and J ends, which lost 2 bases and 8 bases, there was a span of 13 bases. Per germline, CDR1 PRHDT and CDR2 FYEKMQ (reference sequence). The CDR3 totals 15 residues.

The rearrangement uses TRBV25-1 and TRBJ2-3, with 8 bases lining up with TRBD1. This CDR3 is 16 amino acids long. V was pared by 3 bases and J by 0 bases, with 5 bases of the junction left unmatched. Per the germline V gene, CDR1 is MGHDK and CDR2 is SYGVNS. The CDR3 loop reads CASSEGGQGSTDTQYF. The CDR3 DNA is TGTGCCAGCAGTGAGGGAGGACAGGGAAGCACAGATACGCAGTATTTT.

The chain uses TRBV5-4 and TRBJ2-5; D is unclear. The CDR3 is made up of 15 amino acids. The germline V gene has CDR1 SGHNT and CDR2 YYREEE (reference sequence). V dropped 0 bases and J dropped 2 bases, with 11 bases sitting between them. This CDR3 is CASSLEAMPQETQYF. The CDR3 bases are TGTGCCAGCAGCTTGGAAGCAATGCCTCAAGAGACCCAGTACTTC.

The CDR3 loop is CASGTLNGHSPLHF. Written as DNA, the CDR3 is TGTGCTAGTGGTACCCTGAACGGTCATTCACCCCTCCACTTT. The rearrangement uses TRBV12-5 and TRBJ1-6, with D unclear. The V end was cut by 5 bases, the J end by 8 bases, with 13 bases between. Per the germline V gene, CDR1 is LGHNT and CDR2 is FRNRAP. The CDR3 consists of 14 residues. The full variable domain, its missing parts supplied by reference TRBV12-5 and TRBJ1-6, is DARVTQTPRHKVTEMGQEVTMRCQPILGHNTVFWYRQTMMQGLELLAYFRNRAPLDDSGMPKDRFSAEMPDATLATLKIQPSEPRDSAVYFCASGTLNGHSPLHFGNGTRLTVT.

The J gene is TRBJ1-3, the V gene TRBV3-1 (or the pseudogene TRBV3-2), with a possible D match to TRBD1 (5 bases). Germline CDR1 LGHDT, CDR2 YNNKEL (reference sequence). The V and J ends lost 5 bases and 0 bases respectively, with 14 bases between them. The CDR3 is made up of 16 amino acids. The chain's CDR3 is CASSAETDLSGNTIYF. The DNA of the CDR3 is TGTGCCAGCAGCGCGGAGACAGATCTCTCTGGAAACACCATATATTTT.

The chain carries TRBV20-1 and TRBJ1-5, with D uncertain. Germline V lookup: CDR1 DFQATT, CDR2 SNEGSKA (reference sequence). This CDR3 comprises 13 residues. Trimming stripped 3 bases from V and 1 base from J, with 7 bases between. CDR3 coding DNA: TGCAGTGCTAGTTTCGCAAGCAATCAGCCCCAGCATTTT. Translation: CSASFASNQPQHF.

CDR3 residues: CASSRDRALDTQYF. The DNA of the CDR3 is TGTGCCAGCTCACGGGACAGGGCATTAGATACGCAGTATTTT. V is TRBV18 and J is TRBJ2-3; 9 positions match TRBD1. The germline CDR1 and CDR2 sequences are KGHSH and LQKENI. V lost 4 bases and J lost 5; bases outside the gene matches: 4. This CDR3 has 14 residues.

The chain has TRBV19 and TRBJ2-1; possibly TRBD2 for D (6 bases). The CDR3 extends over 16 amino acids. Germline CDR1 reads LNHDA; CDR2 reads SQIVND (reference sequence). The V and J ends lost 6 bases and 1 base respectively, with 16 bases between them. The CDR3 reads CASRHVGRQSYNEQFF. The CDR3 bases are TGTGCCAGTAGACACGTGGGGAGGCAGTCCTACAATGAGCAGTTCTTC.

The chain links TRBV6-5 to TRBJ1-2; tentatively, D is TRBD1 (5 bases). Germline V lookup: CDR1 MNHEY, CDR2 SVGAGI. V was cut by 6 bases and J by 7 bases, with 12 bases left in between. This CDR3 spans 12 amino acids. CDR3 in amino acids: CASRRDLSGYTF. The CDR3 nucleotides are TGTGCCAGCAGACGGGACTTGAGTGGCTACACCTTC.

This chain links TRBV7-8 with TRBJ1-6; 7 bases are shared with TRBD1. Germline CDR1 is SGHVS and CDR2 is FQNEAQ. The ends lost 5 bases at V and 7 bases at J; junction bases unmatched: 8. There are 15 residues in the CDR3. The CDR3 region has the DNA TGTGCCAGCAGCCCCGTGGGGACAGCAAATTCACCCCTCCACTTT. Amino acids: CASSPVGTANSPLHF.

The J gene is TRBJ1-5, the V gene TRBV5-1, with a tentative D call TRBD1 (5 bases). Trimming shortened V by 0 bases and J by 5 bases, and 12 bases separated the two germline ends. CDR3 length equals 15 residues. Germline CDR1 is SGHRS and CDR2 is YFSETQ. The CDR3 sequence is CASSLGDLGDQPQHF. CDR3 nucleotides: TGCGCCAGCAGCTTGGGGGACCTAGGTGATCAGCCCCAGCATTTT.